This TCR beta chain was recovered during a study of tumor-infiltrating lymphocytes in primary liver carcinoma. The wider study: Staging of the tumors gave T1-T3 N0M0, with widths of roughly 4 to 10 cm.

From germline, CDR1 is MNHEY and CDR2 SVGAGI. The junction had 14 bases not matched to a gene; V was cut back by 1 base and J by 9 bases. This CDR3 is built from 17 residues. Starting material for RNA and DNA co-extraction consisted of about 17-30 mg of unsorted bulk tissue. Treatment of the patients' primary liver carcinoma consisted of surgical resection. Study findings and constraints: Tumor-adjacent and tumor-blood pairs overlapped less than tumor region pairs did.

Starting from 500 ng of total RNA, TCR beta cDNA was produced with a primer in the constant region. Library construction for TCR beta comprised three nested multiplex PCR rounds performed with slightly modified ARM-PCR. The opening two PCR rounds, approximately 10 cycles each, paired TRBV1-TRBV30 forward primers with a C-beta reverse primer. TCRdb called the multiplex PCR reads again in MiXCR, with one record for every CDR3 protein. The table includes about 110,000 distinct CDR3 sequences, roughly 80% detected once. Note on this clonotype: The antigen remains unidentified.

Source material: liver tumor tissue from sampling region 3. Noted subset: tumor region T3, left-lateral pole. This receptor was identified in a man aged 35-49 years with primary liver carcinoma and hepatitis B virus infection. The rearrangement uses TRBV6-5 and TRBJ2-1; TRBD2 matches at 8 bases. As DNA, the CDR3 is TGTGCCAGCAGTTACTTTCTGGGACTAGTGGGAGGAGGTGAGCAGTTCTTC. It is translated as CASSYFLGLVGGGEQFF.